The present entry profiles one T cell receptor beta chain with its context. Its antigen is unidentified. The study reverse transcribed the entire isolated RNA, so it sequenced expressed TCRB transcripts. Profiling relied on immunoSEQ multiplex PCR, and the TCRdb table lists in-frame clones only, not all of them. There are hundreds of thousands of clones in the sample; 30% occur only once, and roughly 0.066% lies in the top ten. CDR3 length equals 14 residues. Germline V gives CDR1 SGHDT, CDR2 YYEEEE. V was shortened by 1 base and J by 2 bases, with 10 bases between the two germline ends. The sample originates from a study of beta chain features in type 1 diabetes. Study-level background: What patients shared with healthy donors was a similar profile of age, gender and cell yields. General observations from the study: Patients' naive, central memory and Treg TCRB repertoires seemed closer to one another than those of healthy donors.

V is TRBV5-6 and J is TRBJ2-7; unclear D gene. The TCR comes from a young man in good health. The sample taken for sequencing was naive CD4+ T cells from blood. In DNA form, the CDR3 reads TGTGCCAGCAGCTTGATGGGGTTTGCCTACGAGCAGTACTTC. Its translation: CASSLMGFAYEQYF. Full variable domain (rest looked up from reference TRBV5-6 and TRBJ2-7): DAGVTQSPTHLIKTRGQQVTLRCSPKSGHDTVSWYQQALGQGPQFIFQYYEEEERQRGNFPDRFSGHQFPNYSSELNVNALLLGDSALYLCASSLMGFAYEQYFGPGTRLTVT.